This TCR beta chain was captured by sequencing in a study of read filtering for tumor transcriptome and immune sequencing. Whole-study context: Among patients, under 20 were male and approximately 15 female, aged roughly 45 to 80 (mean approximately 71). R-ISS stage counts were under ten for I, about 15 for II, roughly seven for III. IR-seq gave about 4 to 10.27 million TCR reads per sample; RNA-seq gave about 80 to 1,400.

Findings of the study overall: Approximately 77% of IR-seq clonotypes had a single read, yet these held approximately 4% of reads.

This clonotype was seen a handful of times. As yet, its antigen is unknown. Molecular barcoded adaptors covering alpha/delta and beta/gamma chains were used on approximately 400 ng RNA. TCRdb passed the reads through MiXCR, listing each CDR3 protein once. The sample records around 25,000 distinct CDR3 sequences, roughly 23% being singletons. The source is a donor aged 40 or older with multiple myeloma. The source material was a population of CD138-negative cells sorted from bone marrow.

The CDR3, as DNA: TGCGCCAGCAGCTCTCCTAGCGGGGCCACAGATACGCAGTATTTT. The encoded protein is CASSSPSGATDTQYF. The chain links TRBV4-1 to TRBJ2-3, with TRBD2 identical over 9 bases. Germline loops: CDR1 MGHRA, CDR2 YSYEKL. The junction had 5 bases not matched to a gene; V was cut back by 5 bases and J by 2 bases. The CDR3 runs 15 residues.